This entry lists 28 T cell receptor beta chains sequenced from one sample in a study of T cell repertoires in cytomegalovirus infection. TCRdb independently ran MiXCR on the reads; one entry per CDR3 protein. The sample holds 250,000 or so distinct CDR3 sequences, 15% to 20% seen once. Sample: CD8+ T cells from PBMCs. These TCRs come from a human donor in good health (CMV status not recorded). Some clones in this sample may be carry-over from other donors' samples.

This clonotype was recorded at least ten times. The chain links TRBV27 to TRBJ2-7; 11 bases map to TRBD1. There are 15 residues in the CDR3. CDR1 is MNHEY, CDR2 SMNVEV, per germline (reference sequence). V was pared by 6 bases and J by 3 bases, with 7 bases of the junction left unmatched. This chain's CDR3 is CASRYGTGGIYEQYF. The CDR3 DNA is TGTGCCAGCAGATACGGGACAGGGGGTATCTACGAGCAGTACTTC.

This clonotype showed up just a few times. The rearrangement uses TRBV5-4 and TRBJ2-7; D call uncertain. V lost 0 bases and J 5 bases, leaving 15 bases between the germline ends. This CDR3 is 15 amino acids long. In germline, CDR1 is SGHNT, CDR2 YYREEE (reference sequence). In nucleotides, the CDR3 is TGTGCCAGCAGCTTGGGTAATCAAAGGAATGACGAGCAGTACTTC. It translates to CASSLGNQRNDEQYF.

This clonotype appeared a few times. The chain couples TRBV12-3 or TRBV12-4 to TRBJ2-7, with D tentatively TRBD1 or TRBD2 (6 bases each). V lost 3 bases to trimming and J lost 2 bases, with 14 bases between them. This CDR3 region has 15 residues. In DNA, the CDR3 is TGTGCCAGCAGTTTGTGGGGGGCGCTGGCCTACGAGCAGTACTTC. Amino acid sequence: CASSLWGALAYEQYF.

This chain joins TRBV7-6 and TRBJ2-1; TRBD2 matches 8 bases. V shed 5 bases, J shed 3 bases, and the junction held 9 bases outside the gene matches. This CDR3 region has 16 residues. Germline CDR1 is SGHVS and CDR2 is FNYEAQ. CDR3 nucleotides: TGTGCCAGCAGCCCCTCCGAGACTAGCGACTACAATGAGCAGTTCTTC. Its translation is CASSPSETSDYNEQFF.

The sample holds many counts of this clonotype. This chain uses TRBV7-2 with TRBJ2-7, with D possibly TRBD2 on 6 matching bases. Germline CDR1 and CDR2: SGHTA and FQGNSA. This CDR3 has 13 residues. V was clipped by 11 bases and J by 0 bases, with 14 bases between them. The CDR3 loop reads CAEARESSYEQYF. The CDR3 DNA sequence: TGTGCCGAAGCGCGGGAAAGCTCCTACGAGCAGTACTTC. Supplemented by reference TRBV7-2 and TRBJ2-7, the full variable domain reads GAGVSQSPSNKVTEKGKDVELRCDPISGHTALYWYRQSLGQGLEFLIYFQGNSAPDKSGLPSDRFSAERTGGSVSTLTIQRTQQEDSAVYLCAEARESSYEQYFGPGTRLTVT.

This clonotype occurred many times. The genes are TRBV7-2 and TRBJ2-5; D gene unclear. Germline V CDR1 and CDR2: SGHTA, FQGNSA. This CDR3 region has 14 residues. V shed 7 bases and J shed 3 bases, with 15 bases lying between them. CDR3 nucleotide sequence: TGTGCCAGCAACGTTAGTCCTTACGAAGAGACCCAGTACTTC. It specifies CASNVSPYEETQYF.

This clonotype was counted at least ten times. The CDR3 loop reads CASTSTLGDEQYF. In DNA form, the CDR3 reads TGTGCCAGCACCTCAACCCTAGGGGACGAGCAGTACTTC. The chain recombines TRBV7-6 with TRBJ2-7; perhaps TRBD1 as D (5 bases). Germline loops: CDR1 SGHVS, CDR2 FNYEAQ. Trimming pared 7 bases from V and 5 bases from J, leaving 15 bases between. The CDR3 sequence is 13 residues long.

CDR3 DNA: TGTGCCAGCAGCTTAGCTGGACCGGGTAACACTGAAGCTTTCTTT. Amino acid sequence: CASSLAGPGNTEAFF. The chain links TRBV13 to TRBJ1-1; unclear D gene. V was shortened by 1 base and J by 2 bases, with 11 bases between the two germline ends. The CDR3 is 15 amino acids. The germline V gene encodes CDR1 PRHDT and CDR2 FYEKMQ (reference sequence).

This clonotype was detected many times. V and J are TRBV7-9 and TRBJ1-2; possibly TRBD1 for D (5 bases). The CDR3 has 14 residues. Germline V gives CDR1 SEHNR, CDR2 FQNEAQ (reference sequence). Trimming left V 4 bases short and J 4 bases short, with 13 bases between. DNA for the CDR3: TGTGCCAGCAGCTCTAGGGGCCAGATCTATGGCTACACCTTC. It is translated as CASSSRGQIYGYTF.

This clonotype has more than one count but fewer than ten. The chain recombines TRBV12-3 or TRBV12-4 with TRBJ2-1, with D possibly TRBD2 on 6 matching bases. The length of the CDR3 is 18 residues. Deletions cut 5 bases from V and 0 bases from J, with 20 bases between. In DNA, the CDR3 is TGTGCCAGCAGTCACCCCCAGGGTGCGGGGAGCTCCTACAATGAGCAGTTCTTC. This gives the protein CASSHPQGAGSSYNEQFF.

This clonotype was counted ten times or more. This chain uses TRBV6-2 or TRBV6-3 with TRBJ2-1; D may be TRBD2 (5 bases). The CDR3 contains 15 residues. Looked up from germline, CDR1 is MNHEY and CDR2 is SVGEGT. The V end lost 2 bases, the J end lost 12 bases, and 20 bases lay between the germline ends. CDR3 in amino acids: CASSYGGGNGVGQFF. The CDR3 DNA is TGTGCCAGCAGTTACGGAGGAGGCAATGGGGTAGGGCAGTTCTTC.

The table lists this clonotype with many counts. The rearrangement joins TRBV11-2 to TRBJ2-7; 7 nucleotides align to TRBD1. The germline gives CDR1 SGHAT, CDR2 FQNNGV. The CDR3 sequence is 15 residues long. The junction had 8 bases not matched to a gene; V was cut back by 2 bases and J by 4 bases. The CDR3 loop reads CASSLIRDRFYEQYF. CDR3 sequence (DNA): TGTGCCAGCAGCTTAATTCGGGACAGATTTTACGAGCAGTACTTC.

This clonotype was seen only a few times. The V and J genes are TRBV20-1 and TRBJ2-1; D uncertain. The V and J ends lost 0 bases and 0 bases respectively, with 9 bases between them. The CDR3 extends over 15 amino acids. CDR1 and CDR2 from the germline V gene are DFQATT and SNEGSKA (reference sequence). Written as DNA, the CDR3 is TGCAGTGCTAGAGATCCCGCGGCCTCCTACAATGAGCAGTTCTTC. Its protein product is CSARDPAASYNEQFF.

This clonotype occurred many times. The chain carries TRBV12-3 or TRBV12-4 and TRBJ1-5; a possible D gene is TRBD1 (5 bases). Trimming took 2 bases from V and 3 from J, leaving 11 bases between them. The CDR3 totals 15 residues. The CDR3 reads CASSLSQGLNQPQHF. The CDR3 DNA follows: TGTGCCAGCAGTTTATCCCAGGGTCTCAATCAGCCCCAGCATTTT.

This clonotype has only one observation. The CDR3, as DNA: TGTGCCAGCAGCAAATGGGAGGATAACACTGAAGCTTTCTTT. This sequence encodes CASSKWEDNTEAFF. The genes are TRBV7-9 and TRBJ1-1; D unclear. V was trimmed by 5 bases and J by 2 bases, leaving 12 bases between them. The CDR3 has 14 residues. Germline CDR1 SEHNR, CDR2 FQNEAQ (reference sequence).

This clonotype was found a few times. The chain recombines TRBV14 with TRBJ2-1, with 10 positions matching TRBD2. V lost 1 base, J lost 6 bases, and 18 bases stayed unmatched. CDR3 length equals 20 residues. The V gene's germline CDR1 is SGHDN and CDR2 FVKESK. The CDR3 sequence: CASSQVGRTEKRGGTNEQFF. The CDR3, as DNA: TGTGCCAGCAGCCAAGTGGGCCGGACTGAGAAGCGGGGGGGCACCAATGAGCAGTTCTTC.

The rearrangement uses TRBV20-1 and TRBJ2-1; no clear D. Per the germline V gene, CDR1 is DFQATT and CDR2 is SNEGSKA (reference sequence). The CDR3 contains 17 residues. Trimming cost V 0 bases and J 0 bases, with 15 bases left between them. CDR3 coding DNA: TGCAGTGCTAGAGATTTAGTGTCCCGGAGCTCCTACAATGAGCAGTTCTTC. It codes for CSARDLVSRSSYNEQFF.

This clonotype was seen at least ten times. The chain combines TRBV19 with TRBJ2-7; 10 nucleotides agree with TRBD1. After removal of 7 bases from V and 5 bases from J, the junction contained 17 bases not matched to a gene. The CDR3 extends over 17 amino acids. CDR1 and CDR2 from the germline V gene are LNHDA and SQIVND (reference sequence). CDR3 nucleotide sequence: TGTGCCAGTACCCCCTTCTCAGACAGGGGGCTTTTCAACGAGCAGTACTTC. This encodes CASTPFSDRGLFNEQYF.

This clonotype was found a few times. The chain combines TRBV2 with TRBJ1-1; no clear D. The CDR3 covers 10 residues. V was clipped by 8 bases and J by 8 bases, with 9 bases between them. Germline V lookup: CDR1 SNHLY, CDR2 FYNNEI. In DNA form, the CDR3 reads TGTGCCAGCCTTAGGAACGAAGCTTTCTTT. It codes for CASLRNEAFF.

This clonotype was seen more than once but under ten times. The genes are TRBV6-2 or TRBV6-3 and TRBJ1-1, with D tentatively TRBD1 (6 bases). This CDR3 has 13 amino acids. Looked up from germline, CDR1 is MNHEY and CDR2 is SVGEGT. V lost 6 bases and J lost 5, with 13 bases in between. The CDR3 DNA is TGTGCCAGCAGAGACCCAGGGGTGACTGAAGCTTTCTTT. It codes for CASRDPGVTEAFF.

The rearrangement joins TRBV4-1 to TRBJ1-5; D perhaps matches TRBD1 (5 bases). Germline V CDR1 and CDR2: MGHRA, YSYEKL. This CDR3 region has 14 residues. The V end was cut by 5 bases, the J end by 3 bases, with 11 bases between. The CDR3 region has the DNA TGCGCCAGCAGCTGGGGCAGGGCCAATCAGCCCCAGCATTTT. This translates into CASSWGRANQPQHF.

This clonotype has a count of ten or more. The chain links TRBV7-9 to TRBJ2-7, with TRBD2 identical over 15 bases. Germline-derived CDR1 and CDR2 are SEHNR and FQNEAQ (reference sequence). The V segment lost 4 bases and the J segment 1 base; nucleotides outside the gene matches: 11. This CDR3 is 19 amino acids long. The CDR3 DNA is TGTGCCAGCAGCTACCGGACTAGCGGGGGGGCCGGGGTTTCCTACGAGCAGTACTTC. This translates into CASSYRTSGGAGVSYEQYF. Using reference TRBV7-9 and TRBJ2-7 for the parts outside the CDR3, the full variable domain is DTGVSQNPRHKITKRGQNVTFRCDPISEHNRLYWYRQTLGQGPEFLTYFQNEAQLEKSRLLSDRFSAERPKGSFSTLEIQRTEQGDSAMYLCASSYRTSGGAGVSYEQYFGPGTRLTVT.

V gene TRBV28 combines with J gene TRBJ2-7, with 8 bases identical to TRBD1. The CDR3 extends over 16 amino acids. CDR1 MDHEN and CDR2 SYDVKM come from the germline V gene. V dropped 3 bases and J dropped 2; count of bases not matched to a gene: 9. CDR3 nucleotides: TGTGCCAGCAGTTTCCCGGACAGGGATAAAACCTACGAGCAGTACTTC. This encodes CASSFPDRDKTYEQYF.

This clonotype appeared many times. This rearrangement joins TRBV12-3 or TRBV12-4 to TRBJ2-3; 7 nucleotides match TRBD1. Losses at the gene ends were 4 bases for V and 4 bases for J; bases not matched to a gene: 5. This CDR3 is 14 amino acids long. This chain's CDR3 is CASSYTGAADTQYF. CDR3 in DNA: TGTGCCAGCAGTTACACAGGGGCGGCAGATACGCAGTATTTT.

In this sample, this clonotype turned up a few times. The CDR3 is CASGRDRGQANEQFF. The DNA of the CDR3 is TGCGCCAGCGGAAGGGACAGGGGGCAGGCCAATGAGCAGTTCTTC. This chain joins TRBV4-3 and TRBJ2-1; 12 nucleotides line up with TRBD1. The V and J ends lost 8 bases and 6 bases, in that order; junction bases with no gene match: 8. This CDR3 has 15 amino acids. Germline V gene sequence: CDR1 LGHNA, CDR2 YSLEER.

A few counts support this clonotype. The chain uses TRBV7-3 and TRBJ1-1, with 8 nucleotides matching TRBD1. Germline trimming cut 2 bases from V and 5 bases from J; bases unmatched to any gene: 10. CDR1 is SGHTA, CDR2 FQGTGA, per germline. The CDR3 is 16 amino acids. In DNA form, the CDR3 reads TGTGCCAGCAGCTTATTAGCCAGGGGGCTGGGGACTGAAGCTTTCTTT. It is translated as CASSLLARGLGTEAFF.

This clonotype was seen only a few times. The CDR3 reads CATSDSGTEAFF. For the CDR3, the DNA is TGTGCCACCAGTGATTCTGGCACTGAAGCTTTCTTT. The chain joins TRBV24-1 to TRBJ1-1; D uncertain. Germline lookup yields CDR1 KGHDR and CDR2 SFDVKD. The germline V and J ends were trimmed by 2 bases and 4 bases, with 4 bases remaining between them. The CDR3 has 12 amino acids.

The chain carries TRBV2 and TRBJ2-5, with 10 bases matching TRBD2. The V gene's germline CDR1 is SNHLY and CDR2 FYNNEI. The CDR3 extends over 16 amino acids. Losses at the gene ends were 5 bases for V and 2 bases for J; bases not matched to a gene: 8. CDR3 residues: CASSPWTSGKQETQYF. Written as DNA, the CDR3 is TGTGCCAGCAGTCCCTGGACTAGCGGAAAGCAAGAGACCCAGTACTTC. The full variable domain, its missing parts supplied by reference TRBV2 and TRBJ2-5, is EPEVTQTPSHQVTQMGQEVILRCVPISNHLYFYWYRQILGQKVEFLVSFYNNEISEKSEIFDDQFSVERPDGSNFTLKIRSTKLEDSAMYFCASSPWTSGKQETQYFGPGTRLLVL.